Below, 21 T cell receptor beta chains from the same sample are listed, as sequenced in a study of blood T cell repertoires in COVID-19 (dated by TCRdb to 2018 to 2020). The library was generated by the immunoSEQ multiplex PCR assay. Held by TCRdb, this immuneACCESS table contains in-frame sequences only and omits some clones. Under half of the omission traces to an unresolved V gene where checked; the cause of the rest is unknown. In this sample the table shows approximately 500,000 clones, around nine tenths of which occur a single time. Roughly 8% of the sample lies in the top ten. Source material: peripheral blood. These receptor sequences come from a woman aged 45-59 years with COVID-19, enrolled during active disease.

The chain carries TRBV7-8 and TRBJ1-6; 9 nucleotides match TRBD1. The ends lost 3 bases at V and 13 bases at J; junction bases unmatched: 7. Germline V gene data show CDR1 as SGHVS and CDR2 as FQNEAQ. The CDR3 has 14 amino acids. DNA for the CDR3: TGTGCCAGCAGCTTCACGACAGGGGGTGAGCCCCTCCACTTT. Translating it yields CASSFTTGGEPLHF.

The V gene is TRBV11-1, the J gene TRBJ2-5; D ambiguous. This CDR3 region has 12 residues. Germline loops: CDR1 SGHAT, CDR2 FQDESV (reference sequence). Trimming cost V 5 bases and J 1 base, with 5 bases left between them. As DNA, the CDR3 is TGTGCCAGCAGCCAATTCCAAGAGACCCAGTACTTC. It codes for CASSQFQETQYF.

The chain carries TRBV9 and TRBJ2-6; 9 bases align to TRBD1. The CDR3 spans 18 residues. Germline V lookup: CDR1 SGDLS, CDR2 YYNGEE. V lost 2 bases and J lost 0; bases outside the gene matches: 6. CDR3: CASSVRDRAISGANVLTF. The CDR3 coding sequence is TGTGCCAGCAGCGTCCGGGACAGGGCTATCTCTGGGGCCAACGTCCTGACTTTC.

The chain links TRBV19 to TRBJ2-5, with 8 nucleotides matching TRBD1. CDR3 length: 14 residues. CDR1 and CDR2 from the germline V gene are LNHDA and SQIVND (reference sequence). V lost 5 bases to trimming and J lost 4 bases; unmatched junction nucleotides: 6. Written as DNA, the CDR3 is TGTGCCAGTAGTGGACAGGGCCCCCCAGAGACCCAGTACTTC. Translation gives CASSGQGPPETQYF.

V and J are TRBV18 and TRBJ1-1; a weak D match, TRBD1 (6 bases). This CDR3 spans 14 amino acids. Germline CDR1 KGHSH, CDR2 LQKENI. V dropped 4 bases and J dropped 3 bases, with 12 bases sitting between them. CDR3 in DNA: TGTGCCAGCTCACTACAGGGCAGCGACACTGAAGCTTTCTTT. Its translation: CASSLQGSDTEAFF. The full variable domain, with the rest looked up from reference TRBV18 and TRBJ1-1, is NAGVMQNPRHLVRRRGQEARLRCSPMKGHSHVYWYRQLPEEGLKFMVYLQKENIIDESGMPKERFSAEFPKEGPSILRIQQVVRGDSAAYFCASSLQGSDTEAFFGQGTRLTVV.

The chain employs TRBV6-5 and TRBJ1-2; 7 bases fit TRBD1. Looked up from germline, CDR1 is MNHEY and CDR2 is SVGAGI. The CDR3 covers 15 residues. J gave up 2 bases and V 8 bases, and 11 bases lay outside the gene matches. The CDR3 here is CASSPDRAGNYGYTF. The CDR3 nucleotides are TGTGCCAGCTCTCCAGACAGGGCTGGAAACTATGGCTACACCTTC.

This chain links TRBV6-5 with TRBJ2-7, with 7 bases identical to TRBD2. CDR3 length: 13 amino acids. Trimming at V came to 8 bases and at J to 3 bases, leaving 7 bases not matched to a gene. The germline CDR1 and CDR2 sequences are MNHEY and SVGAGI. CDR3 sequence: CASGAGVNYEQYF. CDR3 DNA sequence: TGTGCCAGCGGGGCGGGGGTGAACTACGAGCAGTACTTC.

This clone was observed once. The chain is built from TRBV4-1 and TRBJ1-5; TRBD1 might be the D (5 bases). Germline CDR1 and CDR2: MGHRA and YSYEKL. V lost 1 base and J 8 bases, leaving 18 bases between the germline ends. This CDR3 region has 16 residues. CDR3 nucleotides: TGCGCCAGCAGCCAAGGGGGGAGCGGGGAGAGGGAGCCCCAGCATTTT. Protein: CASSQGGSGEREPQHF.

V and J are TRBV7-2 and TRBJ1-4, with TRBD1 as a possible D gene (6 bases). In germline, CDR1 is SGHTA, CDR2 FQGNSA. CDR3 size: 16 residues. Deletions cut 5 bases from V and 0 bases from J, with 13 bases between. CDR3: CASSPRGATTNEKLFF. The CDR3 coding sequence is TGTGCCAGCAGCCCCCGGGGGGCCACAACTAATGAAAAACTGTTTTTT.

This chain connects TRBV28 to TRBJ1-5; D call uncertain. The V gene lost 6 bases and the J gene lost 0 bases, with 9 bases spanning the gap. CDR1 is MDHEN and CDR2 is SYDVKM in the germline V gene. The CDR3 is made up of 14 amino acids. In DNA, the CDR3 is TGTGCCAGCAGCTCGGGATATAGCAATCAGCCCCAGCATTTT. As protein: CASSSGYSNQPQHF.

The chain joins TRBV9 to TRBJ2-7; TRBD1 matches at 8 bases. The CDR3 has 14 residues. V was clipped by 3 bases and J by 6 bases; unmatched bases: 8. The V gene's germline CDR1 is SGDLS and CDR2 YYNGEE. This CDR3 is CASSAAGTGGEQYF. CDR3 DNA: TGTGCCAGCAGCGCCGCCGGGACAGGTGGCGAGCAGTACTTC.

The V call is TRBV18, the J call TRBJ1-4, with D possibly matching TRBD1 (6 bases). This CDR3 is 16 amino acids long. The V gene's germline CDR1 is KGHSH and CDR2 LQKENI. Trimming pared 6 bases from V and 0 bases from J, leaving 14 bases between. CDR3 region: CASSPKTGSTNEKLFF. DNA for the CDR3: TGTGCCAGCTCGCCAAAAACAGGGTCAACTAATGAAAAACTGTTTTTT. Variable domain in full (rest from reference TRBV18 and TRBJ1-4): NAGVMQNPRHLVRRRGQEARLRCSPMKGHSHVYWYRQLPEEGLKFMVYLQKENIIDESGMPKERFSAEFPKEGPSILRIQQVVRGDSAAYFCASSPKTGSTNEKLFFGSGTQLSVL.

The chain combines TRBV18 with TRBJ1-3; D gene uncertain. This CDR3 is built from 13 residues. The germline gives CDR1 KGHSH, CDR2 LQKENI. Trimming left V 0 bases short and J 7 bases short, with 7 bases between. The CDR3 DNA reads TGTGCCAGCTCACCACCGAGGAGGAACACCATATATTTT. This sequence encodes CASSPPRRNTIYF. Drawing the rest from reference TRBV18 and TRBJ1-3, the complete variable domain is NAGVMQNPRHLVRRRGQEARLRCSPMKGHSHVYWYRQLPEEGLKFMVYLQKENIIDESGMPKERFSAEFPKEGPSILRIQQVVRGDSAAYFCASSPPRRNTIYFGEGSWLTVV.

The chain recombines TRBV4-1 with TRBJ1-3; 8 positions agree with TRBD1. The CDR3 has 18 amino acids. Germline CDR1 MGHRA, CDR2 YSYEKL. The J segment lost 0 bases and the V segment lost 2 bases, leaving 9 bases of the junction unmatched. The CDR3 sequence: CASSQRTGRVDSGNTIYF. DNA for the CDR3: TGCGCCAGCAGCCAAAGGACAGGGAGAGTGGACTCTGGAAACACCATATATTTT.

The V call is TRBV2, the J call TRBJ2-5; a possible D gene is TRBD2 (5 bases). The CDR3 is made up of 14 amino acids. Germline assignment: CDR1 SNHLY and CDR2 FYNNEI. The V end lost 4 bases, the J end lost 2 bases, and 11 bases lay between the germline ends. The CDR3 is CASSALGGQETQYF. For the CDR3, the DNA is TGTGCCAGCAGTGCCCTCGGCGGGCAAGAGACCCAGTACTTC.

This chain uses TRBV12-3 or TRBV12-4 with TRBJ1-1; 7 bases fit TRBD1. This CDR3 comprises 13 residues. With 6 bases clipped from V and 9 bases from J, the junction kept 10 bases outside the gene matches. In DNA, the CDR3 is TGTGCCAGCAGGCCCCGACAGGGCCCTAAAGCTTTCTTT. This codes for CASRPRQGPKAFF.

As regards this clone: Germline is not matched at one junction end, which may reflect a read error. J is TRBJ2-3 and V is TRBV7-2; a weak D match, TRBD2 (5 bases). This CDR3 is built from 13 residues. CDR1 is SGHTA, CDR2 FQGNSA, per germline. As DNA, the CDR3 is TGTGCCAGCAGCCTAGCACACGCAGATACGCAGTATTTT. Translated: CASSLAHADTQYF.

The V and J genes are TRBV19 and TRBJ2-2; tentative D call: TRBD1 (6 bases). CDR3 length equals 16 residues. V lost 3 bases and J lost 5, with 16 bases in between. Germline values: CDR1 LNHDA, CDR2 SQIVND (reference sequence). The DNA of the CDR3 is TGTGCCAGTAGTATCCCGGGACATAGGTTGACCGGGGAGCTGTTTTTT. Translation gives CASSIPGHRLTGELFF.

The chain combines TRBV9 with TRBJ2-7; D possibly corresponds to TRBD2 (5 bases). V lost 0 bases and J lost 2, with 15 bases in between. The CDR3 is made up of 16 amino acids. The V gene's germline CDR1 is SGDLS and CDR2 YYNGEE. The CDR3 coding sequence is TGTGCCAGCAGCGTAGCTCAGGCTAGCACCACCTACGAGCAGTACTTC. Translated: CASSVAQASTTYEQYF. The complete variable domain, with remaining parts taken from reference TRBV9 and TRBJ2-7, reads DSGVTQTPKHLITATGQRVTLRCSPRSGDLSVYWYQQSLDQGLQFLIQYYNGEERAKGNILERFSAQQFPDLHSELNLSSLELGDSALYFCASSVAQASTTYEQYFGPGTRLTVT.

The chain has TRBV3-1 (or the pseudogene TRBV3-2) and TRBJ1-5, with D unresolved. The V and J ends lost 3 bases and 7 bases respectively, with 16 bases between them. CDR1 is LGHDT and CDR2 is YNNKEL in the germline V gene (reference sequence). The CDR3 runs to 15 residues. CDR3 residues: CASSQGSGGEQPQHF. For the CDR3, the DNA is TGTGCCAGCAGCCAGGGGTCAGGAGGAGAACAGCCCCAGCATTTT.

This chain links TRBV2 with TRBJ2-5; D call uncertain. The CDR3 totals 13 residues. The germline V gene has CDR1 SNHLY and CDR2 FYNNEI. V was clipped by 3 bases and J by 3 bases, with 8 bases between them. Here the CDR3 reads CASSEMREETQYF. The CDR3 region has the DNA TGTGCCAGCAGTGAGATGAGAGAAGAGACCCAGTACTTC.